This is a list of T cell receptor beta chains from one sample in a study of cytotoxic CD8 clonotypes in ibrutinib-treated CLL. Here immunoSEQ multiplex PCR was the method, and the copy in TCRdb shows in-frame clones only, minus some. The sample yields almost 250,000 clones, 70% seen once. The sequences come from PBMCs, collected after 24 months of ibrutinib treatment. These receptors were collected from a human donor with chronic lymphocytic leukemia. CDR3s include the opening cysteine and the closing phenylalanine or tryptophan. Each record gives: V gene, CDR3 length, CDR3 protein.

V: TRBV29-1
length: 12
CDR3: CSVDIRGDTQYF

V: TRBV6-4
length: 14
CDR3: CASSRDSWGNEQFF

V: TRBV14
length: 14
CDR3: CASSPWTGTIEAFF

V: TRBV29-1
length: 15
CDR3: CSANGKGTVSYEQYF

V: TRBV7-3
length: 16
CDR3: CASSLQVSGNYNEQFF

V: TRBV27
length: 13
CDR3: CASSLANTGELFF

V: TRBV9
length: 17
CDR3: CASSVVWRPSSGNTIYF

V: TRBV5-1
length: 15
CDR3: CASSHTRGEGGELFF

V: TRBV11-2
length: 13
CDR3: CASSLDRAHVYTF

V: TRBV7-2
length: 14
CDR3: CASSSRTSNQPQHF

V: TRBV27
length: 16
CDR3: CASSPGVAGGFYEQFF

V: TRBV4-3
length: 15
CDR3: CASSQTGTGYNEQFF

V: TRBV14
length: 13
CDR3: CASSPTGGHEQYF

V: TRBV7-2
length: 14
CDR3: CASSLQGGNYGYTF

V: TRBV15
length: 17
CDR3: CATIRSKARMDTGELFF

V: TRBV6-5
length: 13
CDR3: CASSQGTVTEAFF

V: TRBV7-8
length: 16
CDR3: CASSLGRDSGLGEQYF

V: TRBV9
length: 14
CDR3: CASSSDREVTEAFF

V: TRBV20-1
length: 11
CDR3: CSFEGNEKLFF

V: TRBV11-3
length: 13
CDR3: CASSSGHFHEQFF

V: TRBV5-6
length: 14
CDR3: CASSLREKGSGYTF

V: TRBV29-1
length: 12
CDR3: CSVRQGGDTQYF

V: TRBV27
length: 15
CDR3: CASSTMTSGRSEQYF

V: TRBV4-2
length: 14
CDR3: CASSQEDTNTEAFF

V: TRBV27
length: 12
CDR3: CASSSDKNIQYF

V: TRBV28
length: 19
CDR3: CASSPGLAGGPGPADTQYF

V: TRBV9
length: 14
CDR3: CASSVAVRANVLTF

V: TRBV27
length: 13
CDR3: CASRSSNTGELFF

V: TRBV29-1
length: 12
CDR3: CSVGDTNQPQHF

V: TRBV4-3
length: 15
CDR3: CASSHVTSGRNEQFF

V: TRBV19
length: 17
CDR3: CASSPPFWDPGANEQFF

V: TRBV25-1
length: 13
CDR3: CASRPDSNQPQHF

V: TRBV7-6
length: 17
CDR3: CASSLEPTSGRINEQFF

V: TRBV6-6
length: 16
CDR3: CASSYSGTREGNEQFF

V: TRBV6-5
length: 15
CDR3: CASSNQGGMGYGYTF

V: TRBV6-6
length: 11
CDR3: CASSNGNEQYF

V: TRBV9
length: 15
CDR3: CASSVEGADTDTQYF

V: TRBV29-1
length: 14
CDR3: CSGRAEANTGELFF

V: TRBV28
length: 11
CDR3: CASSPEDEQFF

V: TRBV5-8
length: 16
CDR3: CASSKGVGESTGELFF

V: TRBV6-5
length: 16
CDR3: CASSYSPQGGGNTIYF

V: TRBV7-2
length: 13
CDR3: CASSFQGAGELFF

V: TRBV9
length: 15
CDR3: CASTPGLAGSYEQYF

V: TRBV28
length: 15
CDR3: CASSFAVTGAYEQYF

V: TRBV7-9
length: 12
CDR3: CASSLATDGYTF

V: TRBV25-1
length: 13
CDR3: CASSEVNNYGYTF

V: TRBV5-1
length: 15
CDR3: CASSLVPLETYEQYF

V: TRBV9
length: 17
CDR3: CASSLPTGTRRTDTQYF

V: TRBV19
length: 14
CDR3: CASSWTSPSYEQFF

V: TRBV5-1
length: 14
CDR3: CASSWDPGSNEQFF

V: TRBV14
length: 16
CDR3: CASSQTGTGGAGELFF

V: TRBV29-1
length: 12
CDR3: CSVAGPNEKLFF

V: TRBV5-1
length: 15
CDR3: CASSLALVPYNEQFF